One and the same sample provided the 27 T cell receptor beta chains below, sequenced in a study of T-cell memory formation after mild COVID-19. From the 5' RACE reads, TCRdb called clonotypes with MiXCR, one entry per CDR3 protein. The sample has about 170,000 distinct CDR3 sequences, over 10% seen once; the top ten hold 3% to 4%. The sample consisted of PBMCs or a T cell subset sorted from them (not recorded which). Receptor source: a man in his late teens or twenties who had mild COVID-19 (a few samples of this study predate the infection). Cell type and time point are not known.

This clonotype was seen a few times. This rearrangement joins TRBV5-1 to TRBJ2-1; 9 positions match TRBD1. The CDR3 is 13 amino acids. Per the germline V gene, CDR1 is SGHRS and CDR2 is YFSETQ. The J segment lost 6 bases and the V segment lost 6 bases, leaving 4 bases of the junction unmatched. The CDR3: CASKTGGGNEQFF. CDR3 nucleotide sequence: TGCGCCAGCAAGACAGGGGGTGGCAATGAGCAGTTCTTC.

A remark on this clonotype: A read error may account for a junction end that differs from germline. The chain combines TRBV29-1 with TRBJ2-7; maybe TRBD1 (8 bases). The germline CDR1 and CDR2 sequences are SQVTM and ANQGSEA. This CDR3 comprises 13 residues. The CDR3: CSVGNPGGTGVYF. CDR3 sequence (DNA): TGCAGCGTCGGAAATCCCGGGGGGACAGGCGTTTATTTC.

This clonotype was seen a handful of times. The rearrangement links TRBV5-6 to TRBJ2-2; D not resolved. This CDR3 is 14 amino acids long. Germline CDR1 reads SGHDT; CDR2 reads YYEEEE. Trimming removed 0 bases from V and 6 bases from J, with 9 bases in between. CDR3 amino acids: CASSLGFQAGELFF. The DNA of the CDR3 is TGTGCCAGCAGCTTGGGGTTTCAAGCCGGGGAGCTGTTTTTT.

This clonotype was seen a handful of times. V is TRBV5-6 and J is TRBJ2-1; 12 bases are a match to TRBD2. The trim removed 10 bases at V and 6 bases at J, leaving 5 bases unmatched. The V gene's germline CDR1 is SGHDT and CDR2 YYEEEE. There are 13 residues in the CDR3. CDR3 sequence (DNA): TGTGCCGCTGGACTAGCGGGGCTCAATGAGCAGTTCTTC. It specifies CAAGLAGLNEQFF. Based on the CDR3 plus reference TRBV5-6 and TRBJ2-1, the full variable domain is DAGVTQSPTHLIKTRGQQVTLRCSPKSGHDTVSWYQQALGQGPQFIFQYYEEEERQRGNFPDRFSGHQFPNYSSELNVNALLLGDSALYLCAAGLAGLNEQFFGPGTRLTVL.

The gene calls are TRBV4-2 and TRBJ2-1, with D perhaps TRBD2 (6 bases). Per the germline V gene, CDR1 is LGHNA and CDR2 is YNFKEQ. This CDR3 comprises 17 residues. Trimming left V 2 bases short and J 8 bases short, with 22 bases between. CDR3 protein: CASSQFSWAGKGDEQFF. The DNA of the CDR3 is TGTGCCAGCAGCCAATTCAGTTGGGCGGGGAAAGGCGATGAGCAGTTCTTC.

The genes are TRBV20-1 and TRBJ2-5, with a possible D match to TRBD2 (6 bases). This CDR3 is built from 13 residues. Germline-derived CDR1 and CDR2 are DFQATT and SNEGSKA (reference sequence). Trimming pared 4 bases from V and 1 base from J, leaving 10 bases between. CDR3 coding DNA: TGCAGTGCTATTCTAGCGATCCAAGAGACCCAGTACTTC. The encoded protein is CSAILAIQETQYF.

Ten or more counts support this clonotype. V and J are TRBV5-5 and TRBJ2-3; TRBD1 might be the D (5 bases). V lost 1 base, J lost 2 bases, and 14 bases lay in between. CDR1 and CDR2 (germline): SGHKS, YYEKEE (reference sequence). The CDR3 is 16 amino acids. CDR3: CASSLQAGIVTDTQYF. The CDR3 DNA reads TGTGCCAGCAGCTTGCAGGCAGGGATAGTCACAGATACGCAGTATTTT.

This clonotype showed up just a few times. The gene calls are TRBV19 and TRBJ2-5; maybe TRBD1 (6 bases). Deletions cut 4 bases from V and 2 bases from J, with 11 bases between. The V gene's germline CDR1 is LNHDA and CDR2 SQIVND (reference sequence). The CDR3 loop spans 14 amino acids. CDR3: CASSNRQGQETQYF. In nucleotides, the CDR3 is TGTGCCAGTAGTAACCGGCAGGGGCAAGAGACCCAGTACTTC.

The chain combines TRBV12-3 or TRBV12-4 with TRBJ1-1; D perhaps matches TRBD1 (5 bases). Trimming removed 3 bases from V and 4 bases from J, with 9 bases in between. The CDR3 has 13 residues. This chain's CDR3 is CASSFQGSTEAFF. The CDR3 DNA follows: TGTGCCAGCAGTTTTCAGGGTAGCACTGAAGCTTTCTTT.

Only a few counts were recorded for this clonotype. The chain links TRBV23-1 to TRBJ2-7; tentatively, D is TRBD1 or TRBD2 (5 bases each). Being an ORF, TRBV23-1 has a function that is uncertain. The CDR3 is made up of 12 amino acids. V was shortened by 7 bases and J by 4 bases, with 11 bases between the two germline ends. In nucleotides, the CDR3 is TGCGCCAGCACCCCGGGACCTTACGAGCAGTACGTC. Its protein product is CASTPGPYEQYV.

This clonotype was seen a single time. The V and J genes are TRBV20-1 and TRBJ2-5; 13 nucleotides line up with TRBD2. The CDR3 runs 14 residues. After removal of 1 base from V and 5 bases from J, the junction contained 1 base not matched to a gene. The germline gives CDR1 DFQATT, CDR2 SNEGSKA (reference sequence). The DNA for the CDR3 is TGCAGTGCTAGAGCGACTAGCGGGAGGGAGACCCAGTACTTC. The encoded protein is CSARATSGRETQYF.

This clonotype came up many times. DNA for the CDR3: TGTGCCAGCAGTTCCCACCTAGCGGGGGTCGGGAATGAGCAGTTCTTC. It specifies CASSSHLAGVGNEQFF. The chain uses TRBV6-5 and TRBJ2-1; TRBD2 aligns across 10 bases. The germline gives CDR1 MNHEY, CDR2 SVGAGI. The J segment lost 7 bases and the V segment lost 4 bases, leaving 10 bases of the junction unmatched. The CDR3 has 16 residues.

This clonotype has a handful of counts. This chain links TRBV7-2 with TRBJ1-3; perhaps TRBD1 as D (6 bases). The CDR3 extends over 15 amino acids. Germline V gene sequence: CDR1 SGHTA, CDR2 FQGNSA. V shed 5 bases and J shed 6 bases, with 17 bases lying between them. The CDR3 loop reads CASSTETGRTNTIYF. CDR3 coding DNA: TGTGCCAGCAGCACAGAAACAGGGAGGACAAACACCATATATTTT.

This clonotype turned up a few times. The genes are TRBV20-1 and TRBJ2-1; 11 nucleotides match TRBD2. CDR3 length: 15 amino acids. Germline CDR1 reads DFQATT; CDR2 reads SNEGSKA (reference sequence). The V gene end was trimmed by 0 bases and the J gene end by 7 bases; junction bases not matched to a gene: 5. The CDR3 spells CSARDPASGGNEQFF. CDR3 DNA sequence: TGCAGTGCTAGAGATCCGGCTAGCGGGGGGAATGAGCAGTTCTTC.

This clonotype was counted only a few times. V gene TRBV11-2 combines with J gene TRBJ2-1; tentatively, D is TRBD2 (6 bases). The germline CDR1 and CDR2 sequences are SGHAT and FQNNGV. V was shortened by 2 bases and J by 9 bases, with 17 bases between the two germline ends. The CDR3 contains 15 residues. The CDR3 loop is CASSLIAGSGGEQFF. The CDR3 region has the DNA TGTGCCAGCAGCTTAATCGCGGGGTCTGGTGGTGAGCAGTTCTTC. The full variable domain, its missing parts supplied by reference TRBV11-2 and TRBJ2-1, is EAGVAQSPRYKIIEKRQSVAFWCNPISGHATLYWYQQILGQGPKLLIQFQNNGVVDDSQLPKDRFSAERLKGVDSTLKIQPAKLEDSAVYLCASSLIAGSGGEQFFGPGTRLTVL.

This clonotype was counted between two and nine times. The V call is TRBV10-3, the J call TRBJ2-5; D is uncertain. Trimming stripped 1 base from V and 4 bases from J, with 7 bases between. This CDR3 has 13 residues. Germline V gene data show CDR1 as ENHRY and CDR2 as SYGVKD. The CDR3 is CAISEYQGETQYF. Here the CDR3 DNA reads TGTGCCATCAGTGAGTACCAAGGAGAGACCCAGTACTTC.

The chain has TRBV9 and TRBJ1-2; D is unclear. This CDR3 comprises 10 residues. Germline V gene lookup returns CDR1 SGDLS and CDR2 YYNGEE. Trimming removed 3 bases at V and 10 bases at J, with 7 bases between. The CDR3 nucleotides read TGTGCCAGCAGCGGCGGGTTCTACACCTTC. Its translation is CASSGGFYTF.

The sample holds a few counts of this clonotype. In nucleotides, the CDR3 is TGTGCCAGCAGCTTAGCGGGTGGGGGGCTGTCACCCCTCCACTTT. This encodes CASSLAGGGLSPLHF. V gene TRBV7-2 combines with J gene TRBJ1-6; possible D gene TRBD1, 6 bases. V shed 0 bases and J shed 10 bases, with 13 bases lying between them. The CDR3 has 15 residues. The germline V gene encodes CDR1 SGHTA and CDR2 FQGNSA.

This clonotype was seen a handful of times. This chain connects TRBV4-1 to TRBJ2-1; TRBD2 agrees at 9 bases. Losses at the gene ends were 2 bases for V and 7 bases for J; bases not matched to a gene: 6. This CDR3 has 15 amino acids. CDR1 and CDR2 (germline): MGHRA, YSYEKL. CDR3 nucleotides: TGCGCCAGCAGCCAACTAGGCGGGGGGGCAAATGAGCAGTTCTTC. As protein: CASSQLGGGANEQFF.

This rearrangement joins TRBV28 to TRBJ1-1, with D unresolved. Germline values: CDR1 MDHEN, CDR2 SYDVKM. The CDR3 is 12 amino acids. The germline V and J ends were trimmed by 6 bases and 2 bases, with 7 bases remaining between them. The CDR3 DNA reads TGTGCCAGCAGGTCATTAAACACTGAAGCTTTCTTT. Translation gives CASRSLNTEAFF. Full variable domain (missing parts from reference TRBV28 and TRBJ1-1): DVKVTQSSRYLVKRTGEKVFLECVQDMDHENMFWYRQDPGLGLRLIYFSYDVKMKEKGDIPEGYSVSREKKERFSLILESASTNQTSMYLCASRSLNTEAFFGQGTRLTVV.

The chain uses TRBV6-2 or TRBV6-3 and TRBJ2-1, with a possible D match to TRBD2 (5 bases). The CDR3 length is 13 residues. The V end was cut by 6 bases, the J end by 8 bases, with 14 bases between. Germline V gene data show CDR1 as MNHEY and CDR2 as SVGEGT. The CDR3 coding sequence is TGTGCCAGCAGGGTACTAGTCATCGATGAGCAGTTCTTC. Its protein is CASRVLVIDEQFF.

The chain joins TRBV7-9 to TRBJ2-3; unclear D gene. The V gene's germline CDR1 is SEHNR and CDR2 FQNEAQ (reference sequence). The V end was cut by 5 bases, the J end by 6 bases, with 18 bases between. The CDR3 covers 15 residues. DNA of the CDR3: TGTGCCAGCAGCCCACCCCCCGGACGGCAGGATACGCAGTATTTT. This codes for CASSPPPGRQDTQYF.

The chain carries TRBV7-8 and TRBJ1-2; TRBD1 might be the D (5 bases). Trimming took off 4 bases at V and 6 bases at J, with 9 bases between the two ends. The CDR3 contains 12 residues. CDR1 is SGHVS and CDR2 is FQNEAQ in the germline V gene. This chain's CDR3 is CASSSGTHGYTF. CDR3 bases: TGTGCCAGCAGCTCCGGGACGCATGGCTACACCTTC. The full variable domain, completed using reference TRBV7-8 and TRBJ1-2, is GAGVSQSPRYKVAKRGQDVALRCDPISGHVSLFWYQQALGQGPEFLTYFQNEAQLDKSGLPSDRFFAERPEGSVSTLKIQRTQQEDSAVYLCASSSGTHGYTFGSGTRLTVV.

The chain carries TRBV5-1 and TRBJ2-7; 10 nucleotides match TRBD1. CDR3 length equals 13 residues. Unmatched junction bases numbered 3, after V lost 2 bases and J lost 7 bases. Germline values: CDR1 SGHRS, CDR2 YFSETQ. CDR3 amino acids: CASSFGTGDEQYF. The CDR3 DNA sequence: TGCGCCAGCAGCTTTGGGACAGGGGATGAGCAGTACTTC.

This rearrangement joins TRBV5-1 to TRBJ2-4; 9 bases line up with TRBD1. This CDR3 spans 17 amino acids. With V trimmed by 3 bases and J by 5 bases, 12 bases remained unmatched. Germline loops: CDR1 SGHRS, CDR2 YFSETQ. The CDR3 loop is CASSSSGTGLGQNIQYF. The CDR3 coding sequence is TGCGCCAGCAGCTCCTCCGGGACAGGGTTGGGGCAAAACATTCAGTACTTC.

This clonotype appeared a few times. CDR3 DNA: TGTGCCAGCAGTGGATACATGTCCGTC. Amino acid sequence: CASSGYMSV. The rearrangement uses TRBV2 and TRBJ2-7; D gene unclear. The CDR3 has 9 amino acids. Germline loops: CDR1 SNHLY, CDR2 FYNNEI.

The chain couples TRBV7-2 to TRBJ1-5; possible D gene TRBD1, 5 bases. Germline V gene data show CDR1 as SGHTA and CDR2 as FQGNSA. CDR3 length equals 14 residues. The ends were cut back, 1 base at V and 6 bases at J, with 10 bases in the middle. The CDR3, as DNA: TGTGCCAGCAGCTTAGGGGGGTACACTCAGCCCCAGCATTTT. It translates to CASSLGGYTQPQHF.